This section outlines one T cell receptor beta chain sequence together with its context. Its antigen is undetermined. This sample is part of a study of T cells after yellow fever vaccination. Researchers made TCR cDNA using 5'RACE template switching, and this step added a universal primer site and UMIs. MiXCR, run by TCRdb on the 5' RACE reads, gives a single entry per CDR3 protein. This sample yields approximately 550,000 distinct CDR3 sequences, of which less than 20% are seen a single time; approximately 14% belongs to the top ten. The length of the CDR3 is 16 residues. J gave up 7 bases and V 0 bases, and 11 bases lay outside the gene matches. Germline V CDR1 and CDR2: SGHAT, FQNNGV. General study findings and limits: A small share of clonotypes appeared in both CD4 and CD8 compartments. Re-detected after boosting: most primary clones, 96% of CD4 and roughly 90% of CD8.

The specimen was PBMCs, collected 15 days after the yellow fever booster vaccination. The genes are TRBV11-2 and TRBJ2-7; 8 bases agree with TRBD2. The sequence derives from a man younger than 40 who received the YFV17D yellow fever vaccine. The CDR3 coding sequence is TGTGCCAGCAGCTTAGACCACTCGACTAGCGTGGGGGAGCAGTACTTC. Translated: CASSLDHSTSVGEQYF.